The clone carrying this T cell receptor (beta chain) was detected only a few times. The data originate from a study of relationships among human T cell subsets. After CD25, CD56 and CD294 bead selections, the flow-through was collected as Th1 cells. The V gene lost 4 bases and the J gene lost 2 bases, with 10 bases spanning the gap. The CDR3 has 14 amino acids. From germline, CDR1 is SGHAT and CDR2 FQNNGV. The T cell receptor alpha and beta CDR3 regions were amplified from mRNA by semiquantitative ARM-PCR. In ARM-PCR, communal superprimers followed tagged nested gene-specific primers for exponential amplification. TCRdb reprocessed the multiplex PCR reads with MiXCR, giving one entry per CDR3 protein. The table has over 10,000 distinct CDR3 sequences, over 60% seen once.

Sequenced material: CD4+ Th1 cells sorted from blood. The receptor was derived from a man aged 40-49 years in good health. The chain is built from TRBV11-2 and TRBJ2-3; D is possibly TRBD2 (7 bases). CDR3 sequence: CASSSGGATDTQYF. The CDR3, as DNA: TGTGCCAGCAGCTCGGGGGGCGCCACAGATACGCAGTATTTT. Full variable domain (missing parts from reference TRBV11-2 and TRBJ2-3): EAGVAQSPRYKIIEKRQSVAFWCNPISGHATLYWYQQILGQGPKLLIQFQNNGVVDDSQLPKDRFSAERLKGVDSTLKIQPAKLEDSAVYLCASSSGGATDTQYFGPGTRLTVL.